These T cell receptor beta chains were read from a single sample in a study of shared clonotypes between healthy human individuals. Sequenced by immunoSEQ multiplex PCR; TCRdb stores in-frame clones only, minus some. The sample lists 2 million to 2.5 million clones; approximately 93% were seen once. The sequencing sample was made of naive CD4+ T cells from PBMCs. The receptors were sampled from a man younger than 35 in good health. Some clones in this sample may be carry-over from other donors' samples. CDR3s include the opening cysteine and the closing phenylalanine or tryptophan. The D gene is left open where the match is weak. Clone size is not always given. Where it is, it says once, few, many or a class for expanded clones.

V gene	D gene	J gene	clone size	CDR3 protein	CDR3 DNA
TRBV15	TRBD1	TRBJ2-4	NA	CATSRTGDVGNIQYF	TGTGCCACCAGCAGAACAGGGGATGTGGGGAACATTCAGTACTTC
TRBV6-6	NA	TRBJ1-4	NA	CASSYAGGAEKLFF	TGTGCCAGCAGTTACGCCGGGGGGGCGGAAAAACTGTTTTTT
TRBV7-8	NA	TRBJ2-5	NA	CASSHLAEGFQETQYF	TGTGCCAGCAGCCACTTAGCGGAGGGCTTCCAAGAGACCCAGTACTTC
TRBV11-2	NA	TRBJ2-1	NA	CASSLVRSYNEQFF	TGTGCCAGCAGCTTAGTACGCTCCTACAATGAGCAGTTCTTC
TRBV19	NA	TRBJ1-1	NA	CASSIRGSTEAFF	TGTGCCAGTAGTATACGGGGTAGTACTGAAGCTTTCTTT
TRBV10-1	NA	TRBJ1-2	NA	CASLDINDANYGYTF	TGCGCCAGCTTGGACATAAACGACGCTAACTATGGCTACACCTTC
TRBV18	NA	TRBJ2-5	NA	CASSPSQVQETQYF	TGTGCCAGCTCACCGTCACAGGTCCAAGAGACCCAGTACTTC
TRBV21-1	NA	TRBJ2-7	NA	CASSPSQCSLYEQYF	TGTGCCAGCAGCCCCTCCCAGTGCAGCTTATACGAGCAGTACTTC
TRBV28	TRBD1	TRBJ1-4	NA	CASSSTGPATNEKLFF	TGTGCCAGCAGTTCGACAGGGCCTGCAACTAATGAAAAACTGTTTTTT
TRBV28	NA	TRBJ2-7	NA	CASSFRGEGAEEQYF	TGTGCCAGCAGTTTTAGAGGGGAAGGGGCGGAAGAGCAGTACTTC
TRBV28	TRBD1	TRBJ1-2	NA	CASTGQGEKLDGYTF	TGTGCCAGCACGGGACAGGGCGAAAAATTGGATGGCTACACCTTC
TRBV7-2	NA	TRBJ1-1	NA	CASSPSSGRNTEAFF	TGTGCCAGCAGCCCATCATCAGGGAGGAACACTGAAGCTTTCTTT
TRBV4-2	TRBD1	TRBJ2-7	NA	CASSRVGGDYEQYF	TGTGCCAGCAGCCGCGTAGGGGGCGACTACGAGCAGTACTTC
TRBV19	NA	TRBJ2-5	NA	CASSRMGGQETQYF	TGTGCCAGTAGTAGGATGGGCGGCCAAGAGACCCAGTACTTC
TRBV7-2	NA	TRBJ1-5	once	CASSYQGMHQPQHF	TGTGCCAGCAGCTACCAGGGGATGCATCAGCCCCAGCATTTT
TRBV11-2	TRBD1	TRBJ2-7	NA	CASSTRAGTGFHEQYF	TGTGCCAGCAGCACCCGGGCCGGGACAGGATTCCACGAGCAGTACTTC
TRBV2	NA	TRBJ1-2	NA	CASSENSSGGYTF	TGTGCCAGCAGTGAGAACTCGAGTGGTGGCTACACCTTC
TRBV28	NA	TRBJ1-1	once	CASQGWMNTEAFF	TGTGCCAGCCAGGGGTGGATGAACACTGAAGCTTTCTTT
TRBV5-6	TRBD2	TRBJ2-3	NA	CASSQRLAGGTDTQYF	TGTGCCAGCAGCCAAAGACTAGCGGGAGGAACAGATACGCAGTATTTT
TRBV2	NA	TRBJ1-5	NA	CASSAPRHVGNQPQHF	TGTGCCAGCAGTGCCCCCAGGCATGTGGGCAATCAGCCCCAGCATTTT
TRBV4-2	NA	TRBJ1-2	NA	CASSQVGSGRVFTF	TGTGCCAGCAGCCAAGTCGGAAGTGGGAGGGTTTTCACCTTC
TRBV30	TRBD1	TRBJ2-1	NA	CAWSRDRLRDEQFF	TGTGCCTGGAGCAGGGACAGGCTTCGGGATGAGCAGTTCTTC
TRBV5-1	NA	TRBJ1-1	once	CASSRDPGMTNTEAFF	TGCGCCAGCAGCCGCGACCCGGGGATGACGAACACTGAAGCTTTCTTT
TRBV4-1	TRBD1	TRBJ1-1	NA	CASSQRKVDWTGNTEAFF	TGCGCCAGCAGCCAACGAAAGGTAGATTGGACAGGGAACACTGAAGCTTTCTTT
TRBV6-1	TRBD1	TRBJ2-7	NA	CATTIRTGGSEQYF	TGTGCCACCACCATAAGGACAGGGGGATCCGAGCAGTACTTC
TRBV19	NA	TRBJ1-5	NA	CASGKVLGAGPQHF	TGTGCCAGTGGAAAGGTTCTCGGGGCCGGGCCCCAGCATTTT
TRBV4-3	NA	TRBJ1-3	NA	CASSQEHGRGNTIYF	TGCGCCAGCAGCCAAGAGCATGGACGGGGAAACACCATATATTTT
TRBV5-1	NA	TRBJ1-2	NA	CASSLSGRTDINYGYTF	TGCGCCAGCAGCTTGTCGGGCCGGACAGACATTAACTATGGCTACACCTTC
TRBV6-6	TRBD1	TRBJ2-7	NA	CTSSYGNRGTYEQYF	TGTACCAGCAGTTACGGGAACAGGGGTACGTACGAGCAGTACTTC
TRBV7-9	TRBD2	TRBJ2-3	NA	CASSLVAGSTTDTQYF	TGTGCCAGCAGCTTAGTAGCGGGTAGTACGACAGATACGCAGTATTTT
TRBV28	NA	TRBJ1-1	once	CASSFSGAVTEAFF	TGTGCCAGCAGTTTTTCGGGGGCGGTGACTGAAGCTTTCTTT
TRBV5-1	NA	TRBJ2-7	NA	CASSTSLNPSYEQYF	TGCGCCAGCAGCACTTCGCTGAACCCGTCCTACGAGCAGTACTTC
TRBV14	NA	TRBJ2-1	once	CASSQGGNTYNEQFF	TGTGCCAGCAGCCAAGGAGGGAACACCTACAATGAGCAGTTCTTC
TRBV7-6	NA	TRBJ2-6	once	CASSLAHPASGANVLTF	TGTGCCAGCAGCTTGGCCCACCCAGCCTCTGGGGCCAACGTCCTGACTTTC
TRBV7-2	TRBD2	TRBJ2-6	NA	CASRTGGSGANVLTF	TGTGCCAGCAGGACGGGGGGCTCTGGGGCCAACGTCCTGACTTTC
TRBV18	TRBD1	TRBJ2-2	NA	CASSPIHGTDIGELFF	TGTGCCAGCTCACCCATTCACGGGACAGATATCGGGGAGCTGTTTTTT
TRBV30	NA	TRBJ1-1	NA	CAWSVVLLNTEAFF	TGTGCCTGGAGTGTGGTCCTCTTGAACACTGAAGCTTTCTTT
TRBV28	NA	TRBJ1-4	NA	CASSSTGRPSRGLFF	TGTGCCAGCAGCTCTACGGGACGCCCCTCTCGAGGACTGTTTTTT
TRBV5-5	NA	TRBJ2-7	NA	CASSARTALWDEQYF	TGTGCCAGCAGCGCGCGGACAGCCCTTTGGGACGAGCAGTACTTC
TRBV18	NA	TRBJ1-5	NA	CASSPETSGTRQPQHF	TGTGCCAGCTCACCCGAGACGTCGGGCACACGACAGCCCCAGCATTTT
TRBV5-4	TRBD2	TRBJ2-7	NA	CASSRAGGPYEQYF	TGTGCCAGCAGCAGAGCGGGAGGGCCCTACGAGCAGTACTTC
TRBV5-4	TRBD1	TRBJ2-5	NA	CASSFGITGAQKTQYF	TGTGCCAGCAGCTTCGGAATTACAGGGGCACAAAAGACCCAGTACTTC
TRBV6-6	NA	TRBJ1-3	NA	CASSYSKDSSGNTIYF	TGTGCCAGCAGTTACTCGAAGGACTCCTCTGGAAACACCATATATTTT
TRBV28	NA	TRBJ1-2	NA	CASSLRGSNGYTF	TGTGCCAGCAGTTTAAGGGGCAGTAATGGCTACACCTTC
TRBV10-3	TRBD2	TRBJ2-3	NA	CAIRSSGRASDTQYF	TGTGCCATCAGATCTAGCGGGAGGGCCTCTGATACGCAGTATTTT
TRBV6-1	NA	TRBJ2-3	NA	CASIQRKARTDTQYF	TGTGCCAGCATCCAACGGAAGGCCCGCACAGATACGCAGTATTTT
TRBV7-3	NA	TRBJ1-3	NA	CASSQGGSGNTIYF	TGTGCCAGCAGCCAAGGGGGGTCTGGAAACACCATATATTTT
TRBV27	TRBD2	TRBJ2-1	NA	CASRPLWREVNNEQFF	TGTGCCAGCCGCCCTTTGTGGCGGGAGGTTAACAATGAGCAGTTCTTC
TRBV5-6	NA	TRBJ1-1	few	CASSPGTGTEAFF	TGTGCCAGCAGCCCCGGGACTGGCACTGAAGCTTTCTTT
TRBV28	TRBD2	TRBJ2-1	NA	CASSCPTELADNEQFF	TGTGCCAGCAGTTGCCCTACGGAACTAGCGGACAATGAGCAGTTCTTC
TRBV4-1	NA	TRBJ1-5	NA	CASSERGGQYSNQPQHF	TGCGCCAGCAGCGAGCGGGGGGGGCAGTATAGCAATCAGCCCCAGCATTTT
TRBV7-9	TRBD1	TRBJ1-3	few	CASSLALTGGDTIYF	TGTGCCAGCAGCTTAGCGTTGACAGGGGGTGACACCATATATTTT
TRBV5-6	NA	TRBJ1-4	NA	CASSLNRRDEKLFF	TGTGCCAGCAGCTTAAACCGCAGGGATGAAAAACTGTTTTTT
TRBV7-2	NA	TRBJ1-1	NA	CASSPLWVGTEAFF	TGTGCCAGCAGCCCCTTGTGGGTTGGGACTGAAGCTTTCTTT